This T cell receptor beta chain is from a study of T cell repertoires in cytomegalovirus infection. Study-level information: Both a matching HLA type and CMV infection were indicated by public TCR beta signatures.

Study-wide findings and caveats: Clonotype analysis showed dominance of the ex vivo response by HLA-C-restricted CMV-specific TCR beta clonotypes.

Trimming stripped 2 bases from V and 4 bases from J, with 8 bases between. The CDR3 runs 13 residues. MiXCR, run by TCRdb on the reads, gives a single entry per CDR3 protein. The sample yields roughly 300,000 distinct CDR3 sequences, roughly 9.5% seen once. With regard to this clonotype: Its antigen remains unidentified.

Sequencing used PBMCs. This clonotype originated in a human donor in good health (CMV status not recorded). Some clones in this sample may be carry-over from other donors' samples. The chain uses TRBV12-3 or TRBV12-4 and TRBJ1-2; possibly TRBD1 for D (6 bases). The CDR3 nucleotides read TGTGCCAGCAGTTTATTGGACAGCTATGGCTACACCTTC. This codes for CASSLLDSYGYTF.